Following are 15 T cell receptor beta chains from one sample sequenced in a study of identical twins. TCRdb analysed the 5' RACE reads with MiXCR anew, one entry per CDR3 protein. The sample carries a few hundred thousand distinct CDR3 sequences, roughly 9.5% recorded once. This sample also appeared in a second study, on yellow fever vaccine responses in identical twins.

Sequencing input: PBMCs. The receptor set was obtained from a woman aged 18-29 years in good health.

The table lists this clonotype with a few counts. The chain recombines TRBV9 with TRBJ2-7, with a tentative D call TRBD2 (7 bases). Trimming took 0 bases from V and 5 from J, leaving 12 bases between them. CDR1 and CDR2 (germline): SGDLS, YYNGEE. CDR3 length: 14 residues. DNA for the CDR3: TGTGCCAGCAGCGTAGCGGGGGGCCCCCACGAGCAGTACTTC. Amino acid sequence: CASSVAGGPHEQYF.

The sample holds a few counts of this clonotype. The J gene is TRBJ2-7, the V gene TRBV7-9; perhaps D is TRBD1 or TRBD2 (5 bases each). The V end lost 5 bases, the J end lost 2 bases, and 16 bases lay between the germline ends. The germline gives CDR1 SEHNR, CDR2 FQNEAQ (reference sequence). The CDR3 totals 15 residues. The CDR3 is CASSPFGTLAYEQYF. The CDR3 DNA is TGTGCCAGCAGCCCGTTCGGGACCCTGGCCTACGAGCAGTACTTC.

This clonotype was picked up a small number of times. The CDR3 sequence: CASIGRTYEQYF. The CDR3 nucleotides are TGTGCCAGCATCGGGCGGACCTACGAGCAGTACTTC. The chain couples TRBV2 to TRBJ2-7; D is uncertain. The germline V gene encodes CDR1 SNHLY and CDR2 FYNNEI. The CDR3 is 12 amino acids. The V end was cut by 7 bases, the J end by 2 bases, with 9 bases between.

This clonotype was recorded many times. The rearrangement uses TRBV12-3 or TRBV12-4 and TRBJ1-1; D remains unclear. CDR3 length: 15 residues. V gave up 6 bases and J gave up 1 base, with 15 bases separating them. CDR3: CASSPGSLGNTEAFF. The CDR3 bases are TGTGCCAGCAGCCCCGGGAGTCTTGGGAACACTGAAGCTTTCTTT.

This clonotype was seen more than once but under ten times. The chain joins TRBV19 to TRBJ2-7, with D hard to call. Germline V gene lookup returns CDR1 LNHDA and CDR2 SQIVND (reference sequence). The V and J ends lost 6 bases and 5 bases respectively, with 11 bases between them. CDR3 length equals 12 residues. The CDR3 is CASRSSTHEQYF. For the CDR3, the DNA is TGTGCCAGTAGATCGTCCACGCACGAGCAGTACTTC.

This clonotype was picked up a small number of times. The V call is TRBV27, the J call TRBJ2-1, with 7 nucleotides matching TRBD2. There are 14 residues in the CDR3. Germline trimming cut 5 bases from V and 7 bases from J; bases unmatched to any gene: 8. The germline V gene has CDR1 MNHEY and CDR2 SMNVEV (reference sequence). The CDR3 here is CASSQPGLWNEQFF. The CDR3 nucleotides read TGTGCCAGCAGTCAACCGGGACTATGGAATGAGCAGTTCTTC.

This clonotype was counted at least ten times. This sequence joins TRBV12-3 or TRBV12-4 and TRBJ1-4; TRBD1 is a possible D gene (5 bases). The CDR3 is 11 residues long. Trimming shortened V by 6 bases and J by 12 bases, and 11 bases separated the two germline ends. The CDR3 is CASSLSRELFF. CDR3 DNA: TGTGCCAGCAGCCTAAGCAGGGAACTGTTTTTT.

The chain joins TRBV19 to TRBJ2-1; a weak D match, TRBD1 (6 bases). This CDR3 is built from 14 residues. Trimming shortened V by 4 bases and J by 6 bases, and 13 bases separated the two germline ends. Germline-derived CDR1 and CDR2 are LNHDA and SQIVND (reference sequence). For the CDR3, the DNA is TGTGCCAGTAGTACTCCAGGGACATTCAATGAGCAGTTCTTC. Residues: CASSTPGTFNEQFF.

This clonotype was picked up many times. The chain carries TRBV28 and TRBJ2-5; D is unresolved. CDR3 length: 13 amino acids. From germline, CDR1 is MDHEN and CDR2 SYDVKM. V was clipped by 4 bases and J by 0 bases, with 6 bases between them. The CDR3 nucleotides read TGTGCCAGCAGTTACCAGAACCAAGAGACCCAGTACTTC. Its protein product is CASSYQNQETQYF.

The chain carries TRBV28 and TRBJ2-5; TRBD2 is a possible D gene (5 bases). This CDR3 is built from 15 residues. Trimming pared 2 bases from V and 2 bases from J, leaving 12 bases between. Germline loops: CDR1 MDHEN, CDR2 SYDVKM. Written as DNA, the CDR3 is TGTGCCAGCAGTTTAGAGGGTCTGATACAAGAGACCCAGTACTTC. This sequence encodes CASSLEGLIQETQYF.

This clonotype turned up a few times. The chain has TRBV29-1 and TRBJ2-5, with D perhaps matching TRBD1 or TRBD2 (5 bases each). V lost 7 bases and J lost 5, with 20 bases in between. Germline V gene lookup returns CDR1 SQVTM and CDR2 ANQGSEA. The CDR3 is made up of 14 amino acids. CDR3 DNA sequence: TGCAGCGCCAAGAGGACGGTTTGGGGGGAGACCCAGTACTTC. As protein: CSAKRTVWGETQYF.

In this sample, this clonotype turned up many times. This chain connects TRBV5-1 to TRBJ2-5, with 9 bases matching TRBD2. J lost 0 bases, V lost 2 bases, and 11 bases had no gene match. The CDR3 is 18 amino acids. Germline CDR1 reads SGHRS; CDR2 reads YFSETQ. DNA of the CDR3: TGCGCCAGCAGCTTCTCTAGCGGGGTCCCCCGTTACCAAGAGACCCAGTACTTC. Amino acids: CASSFSSGVPRYQETQYF.

This clonotype was counted ten times or more. As DNA, the CDR3 is TGTGCCAGCAGCCTCCGGGGTGGGTTGATTCAGTACTTC. Translation gives CASSLRGGLIQYF. The chain joins TRBV12-3 or TRBV12-4 to TRBJ2-4; the D gene is possibly TRBD2 (5 bases). V was trimmed by 6 bases and J by 10 bases, leaving 16 bases between them. This CDR3 has 13 amino acids.

This clonotype was picked up a small number of times. The chain has TRBV18 and TRBJ2-2, with 8 bases lining up with TRBD1. J lost 4 bases, V lost 3 bases, and 4 bases had no gene match. CDR3 length equals 15 residues. Per the germline V gene, CDR1 is KGHSH and CDR2 is LQKENI. The chain's CDR3 is CASSPSTGGTGELFF. The CDR3 DNA follows: TGTGCCAGCTCACCTTCAACAGGGGGCACCGGGGAGCTGTTTTTT.

The J gene is TRBJ1-2, the V gene TRBV2, with 7 bases lining up with TRBD1. CDR1 SNHLY and CDR2 FYNNEI come from the germline V gene. This CDR3 has 15 residues. With V trimmed by 5 bases and J by 4 bases, 10 bases remained unmatched. In DNA form, the CDR3 reads TGTGCCAGCAGTCGCGACGGGACAGTGGGCTATGGCTACACCTTC. Its translation is CASSRDGTVGYGYTF.